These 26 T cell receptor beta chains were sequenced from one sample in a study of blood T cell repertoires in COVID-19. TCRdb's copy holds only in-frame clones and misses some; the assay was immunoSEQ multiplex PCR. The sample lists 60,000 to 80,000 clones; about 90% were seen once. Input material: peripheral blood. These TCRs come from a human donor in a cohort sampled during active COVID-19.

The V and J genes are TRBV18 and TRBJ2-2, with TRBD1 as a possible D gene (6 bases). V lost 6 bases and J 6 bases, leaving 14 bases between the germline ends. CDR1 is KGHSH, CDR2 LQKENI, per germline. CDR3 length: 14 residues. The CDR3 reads CASSSTGSPGELFF. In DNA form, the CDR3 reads TGTGCCAGCTCTTCAACAGGGTCCCCCGGGGAGCTGTTTTTT.

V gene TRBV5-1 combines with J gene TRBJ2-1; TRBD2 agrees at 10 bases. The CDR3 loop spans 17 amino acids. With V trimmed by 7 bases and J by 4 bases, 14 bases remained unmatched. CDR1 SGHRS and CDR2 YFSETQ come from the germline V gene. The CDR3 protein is CASSDPASGGSYNEQFF. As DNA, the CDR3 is TGCGCCAGCTCCGATCCGGCTAGCGGGGGATCATACAATGAGCAGTTCTTC.

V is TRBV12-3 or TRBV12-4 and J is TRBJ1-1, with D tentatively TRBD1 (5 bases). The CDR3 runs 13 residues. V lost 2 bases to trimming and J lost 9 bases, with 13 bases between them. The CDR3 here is CASSLHTLDKAFF. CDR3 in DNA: TGTGCCAGCAGTTTACATACTCTGGACAAAGCTTTCTTT.

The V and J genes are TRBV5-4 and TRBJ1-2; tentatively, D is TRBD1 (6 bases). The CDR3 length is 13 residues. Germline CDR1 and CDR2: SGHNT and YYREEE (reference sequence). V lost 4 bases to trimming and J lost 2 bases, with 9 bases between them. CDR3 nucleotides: TGTGCCAGCAGCAAAGACAGGAACTATGGCTACACCTTC. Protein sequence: CASSKDRNYGYTF.

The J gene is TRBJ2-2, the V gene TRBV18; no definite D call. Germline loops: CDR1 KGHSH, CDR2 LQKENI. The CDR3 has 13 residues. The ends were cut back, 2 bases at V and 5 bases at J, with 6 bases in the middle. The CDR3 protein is CASSPDSTGELFF. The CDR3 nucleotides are TGTGCCAGCTCACCAGATAGTACCGGGGAGCTGTTTTTT.

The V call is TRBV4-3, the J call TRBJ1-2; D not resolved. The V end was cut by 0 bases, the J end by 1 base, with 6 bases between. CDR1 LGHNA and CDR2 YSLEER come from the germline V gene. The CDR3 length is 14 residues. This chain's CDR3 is CASSQERVNYGYTF. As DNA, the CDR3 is TGCGCCAGCAGCCAAGAACGGGTTAACTATGGCTACACCTTC.

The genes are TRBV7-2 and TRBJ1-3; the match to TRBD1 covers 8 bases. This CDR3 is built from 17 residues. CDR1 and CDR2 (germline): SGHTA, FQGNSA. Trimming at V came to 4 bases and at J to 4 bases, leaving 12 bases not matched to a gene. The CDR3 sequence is CASSSRADRAEGNTIYF. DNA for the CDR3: TGTGCCAGCAGCTCCCGAGCGGACAGGGCCGAAGGAAACACCATATATTTT.

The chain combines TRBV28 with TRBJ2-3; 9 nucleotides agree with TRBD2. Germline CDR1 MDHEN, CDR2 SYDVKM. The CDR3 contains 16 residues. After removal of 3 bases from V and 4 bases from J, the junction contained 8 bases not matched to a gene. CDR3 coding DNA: TGTGCCAGCAGTTTGATTATAGCGGGAGCCTCAGATACGCAGTATTTT. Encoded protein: CASSLIIAGASDTQYF.

The CDR3 bases are TGTGCCACCAGTGACACAGAAGCAACTAATGAAAAACTGTTTTTT. Amino acids: CATSDTEATNEKLFF. The gene calls are TRBV24-1 and TRBJ1-4; no reliable D call. V was shortened by 4 bases and J by 0 bases, with 8 bases between the two germline ends. The CDR3 is 15 amino acids. Germline CDR1 and CDR2: KGHDR and SFDVKD.

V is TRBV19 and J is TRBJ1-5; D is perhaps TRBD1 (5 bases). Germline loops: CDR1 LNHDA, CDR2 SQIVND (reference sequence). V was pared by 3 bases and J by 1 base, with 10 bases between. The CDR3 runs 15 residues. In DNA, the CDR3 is TGTGCCAGTAGTATGTTCGCAGGGAGCAATCAGCCCCAGCATTTT. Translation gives CASSMFAGSNQPQHF.

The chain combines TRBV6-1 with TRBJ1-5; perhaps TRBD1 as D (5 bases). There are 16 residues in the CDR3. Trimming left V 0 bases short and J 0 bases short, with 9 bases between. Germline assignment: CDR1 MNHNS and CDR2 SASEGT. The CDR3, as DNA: TGTGCCAGCAGTGAAGCGGGGCATTATAGCAATCAGCCCCAGCATTTT. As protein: CASSEAGHYSNQPQHF.

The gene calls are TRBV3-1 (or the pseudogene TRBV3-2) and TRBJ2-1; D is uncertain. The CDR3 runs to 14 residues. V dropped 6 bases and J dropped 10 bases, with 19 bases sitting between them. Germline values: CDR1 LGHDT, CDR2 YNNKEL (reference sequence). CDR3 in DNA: TGTGCCAGCAGTCCTACGACTCCGGCTGGGGAGCAGTTCTTC. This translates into CASSPTTPAGEQFF.

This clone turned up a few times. The CDR3 reads CASSSGTSGGPRTGELFF. DNA of the CDR3: TGTGCCAGCAGCTCGGGGACTAGCGGGGGGCCGAGGACCGGGGAGCTGTTTTTT. This chain uses TRBV7-9 with TRBJ2-2; 15 positions agree with TRBD2. This CDR3 has 18 amino acids. Germline CDR1 is SEHNR and CDR2 is FQNEAQ (reference sequence). The trim removed 4 bases at V and 5 bases at J, leaving 8 bases unmatched.

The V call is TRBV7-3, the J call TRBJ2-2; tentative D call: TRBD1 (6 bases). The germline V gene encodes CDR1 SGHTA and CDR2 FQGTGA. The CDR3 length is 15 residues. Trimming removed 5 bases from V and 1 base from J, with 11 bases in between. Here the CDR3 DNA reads TGTGCCAGCAGCCAGGGACATCGGAACACCGGGGAGCTGTTTTTT. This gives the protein CASSQGHRNTGELFF. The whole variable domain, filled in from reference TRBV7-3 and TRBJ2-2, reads GAGVSQTPSNKVTEKGKYVELRCDPISGHTALYWYRQSLGQGPEFLIYFQGTGAADDSGLPNDRFFAVRPEGSVSTLKIQRTERGDSAVYLCASSQGHRNTGELFFGEGSRLTVL.

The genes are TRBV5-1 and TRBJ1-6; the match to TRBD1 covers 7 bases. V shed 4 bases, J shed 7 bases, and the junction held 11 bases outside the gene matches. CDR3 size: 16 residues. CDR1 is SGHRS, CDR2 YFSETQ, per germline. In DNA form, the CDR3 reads TGCGCCAGCAGCGACCGGGACAGACCCTCCAATTCACCCCTCCACTTT. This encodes CASSDRDRPSNSPLHF. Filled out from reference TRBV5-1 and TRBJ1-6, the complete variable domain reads KAGVTQTPRYLIKTRGQQVTLSCSPISGHRSVSWYQQTPGQGLQFLFEYFSETQRNKGNFPGRFSGRQFSNSRSEMNVSTLELGDSALYLCASSDRDRPSNSPLHFGNGTRLTVT.

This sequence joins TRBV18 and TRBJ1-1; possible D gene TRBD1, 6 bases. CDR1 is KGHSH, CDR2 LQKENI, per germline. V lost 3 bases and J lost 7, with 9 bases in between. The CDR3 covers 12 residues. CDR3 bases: TGTGCCAGCTCACCGCAGGGGCTTGAAGCTTTCTTT. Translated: CASSPQGLEAFF.

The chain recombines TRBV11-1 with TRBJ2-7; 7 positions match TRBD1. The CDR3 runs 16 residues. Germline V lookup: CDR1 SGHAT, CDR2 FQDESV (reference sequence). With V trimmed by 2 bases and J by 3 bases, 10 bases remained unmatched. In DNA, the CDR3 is TGTGCCAGCAGCTTAAGTCAAAACAGGGGTAGCTACGAGCAGTACTTC. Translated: CASSLSQNRGSYEQYF.

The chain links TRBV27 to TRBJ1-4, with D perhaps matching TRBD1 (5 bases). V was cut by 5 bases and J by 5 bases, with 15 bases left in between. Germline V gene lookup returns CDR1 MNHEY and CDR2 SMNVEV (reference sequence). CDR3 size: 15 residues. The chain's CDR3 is CASSPPGRENEKLFF. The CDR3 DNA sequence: TGTGCCAGCAGTCCACCGGGACGGGAGAATGAAAAACTGTTTTTT.

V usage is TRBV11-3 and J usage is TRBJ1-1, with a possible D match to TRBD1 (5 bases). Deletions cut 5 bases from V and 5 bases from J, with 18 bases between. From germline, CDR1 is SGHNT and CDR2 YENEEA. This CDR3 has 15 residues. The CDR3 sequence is CASSKGGALGTEAFF. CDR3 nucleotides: TGTGCCAGCAGCAAAGGCGGGGCTTTAGGAACTGAAGCTTTCTTT.

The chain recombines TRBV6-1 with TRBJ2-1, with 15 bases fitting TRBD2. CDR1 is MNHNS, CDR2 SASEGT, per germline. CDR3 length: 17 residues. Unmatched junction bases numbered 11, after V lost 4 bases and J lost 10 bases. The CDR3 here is CASSGGTSGGPTEEQFF. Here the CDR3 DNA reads TGTGCCAGCAGTGGCGGGACTAGCGGGGGGCCCACGGAAGAGCAGTTCTTC.

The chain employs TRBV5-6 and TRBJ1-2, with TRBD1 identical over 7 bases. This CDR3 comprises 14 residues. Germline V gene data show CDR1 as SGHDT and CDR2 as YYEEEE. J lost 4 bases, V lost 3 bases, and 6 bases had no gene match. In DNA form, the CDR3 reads TGTGCCAGCAGCTCAGACAGGGTCGCCTATGGCTACACCTTC. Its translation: CASSSDRVAYGYTF.

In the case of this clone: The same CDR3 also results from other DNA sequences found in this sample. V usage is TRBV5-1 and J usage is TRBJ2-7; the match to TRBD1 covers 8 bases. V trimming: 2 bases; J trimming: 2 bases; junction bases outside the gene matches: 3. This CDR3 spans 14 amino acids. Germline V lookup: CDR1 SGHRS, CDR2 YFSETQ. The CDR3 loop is CASSLGQGAYEQYF. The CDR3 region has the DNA TGCGCCAGCAGCTTAGGACAGGGAGCCTACGAGCAGTACTTC. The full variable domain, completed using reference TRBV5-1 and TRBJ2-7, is KAGVTQTPRYLIKTRGQQVTLSCSPISGHRSVSWYQQTPGQGLQFLFEYFSETQRNKGNFPGRFSGRQFSNSRSEMNVSTLELGDSALYLCASSLGQGAYEQYFGPGTRLTVT.

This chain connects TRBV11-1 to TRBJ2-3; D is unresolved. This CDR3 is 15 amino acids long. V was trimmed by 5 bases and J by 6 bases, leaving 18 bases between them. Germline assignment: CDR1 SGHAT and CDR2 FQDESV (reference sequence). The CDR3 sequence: CASSGPGARLDTQYF. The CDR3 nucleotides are TGTGCCAGCAGCGGCCCAGGTGCCCGTTTGGATACGCAGTATTTT.

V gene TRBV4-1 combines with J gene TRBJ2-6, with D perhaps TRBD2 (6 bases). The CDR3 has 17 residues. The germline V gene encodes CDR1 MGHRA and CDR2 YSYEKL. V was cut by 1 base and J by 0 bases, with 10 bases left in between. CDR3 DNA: TGCGCCAGCAGCCAAGGTTGGAGGGACTCTGGGGCCAACGTCCTGACTTTC. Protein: CASSQGWRDSGANVLTF.

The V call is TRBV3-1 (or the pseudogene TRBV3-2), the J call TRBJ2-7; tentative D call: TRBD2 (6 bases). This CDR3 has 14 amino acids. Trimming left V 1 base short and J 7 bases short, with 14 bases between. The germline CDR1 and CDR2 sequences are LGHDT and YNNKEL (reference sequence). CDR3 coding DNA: TGTGCCAGCAGCCAAGGGACTATCCCGGGGGAGCAGTACTTC. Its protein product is CASSQGTIPGEQYF.

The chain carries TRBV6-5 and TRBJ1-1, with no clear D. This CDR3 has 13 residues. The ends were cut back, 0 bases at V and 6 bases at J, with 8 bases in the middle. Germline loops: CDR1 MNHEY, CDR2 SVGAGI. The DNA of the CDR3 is TGTGCCAGCAGTTACTCGAGGTCCTCTGAAGCTTTCTTT. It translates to CASSYSRSSEAFF.